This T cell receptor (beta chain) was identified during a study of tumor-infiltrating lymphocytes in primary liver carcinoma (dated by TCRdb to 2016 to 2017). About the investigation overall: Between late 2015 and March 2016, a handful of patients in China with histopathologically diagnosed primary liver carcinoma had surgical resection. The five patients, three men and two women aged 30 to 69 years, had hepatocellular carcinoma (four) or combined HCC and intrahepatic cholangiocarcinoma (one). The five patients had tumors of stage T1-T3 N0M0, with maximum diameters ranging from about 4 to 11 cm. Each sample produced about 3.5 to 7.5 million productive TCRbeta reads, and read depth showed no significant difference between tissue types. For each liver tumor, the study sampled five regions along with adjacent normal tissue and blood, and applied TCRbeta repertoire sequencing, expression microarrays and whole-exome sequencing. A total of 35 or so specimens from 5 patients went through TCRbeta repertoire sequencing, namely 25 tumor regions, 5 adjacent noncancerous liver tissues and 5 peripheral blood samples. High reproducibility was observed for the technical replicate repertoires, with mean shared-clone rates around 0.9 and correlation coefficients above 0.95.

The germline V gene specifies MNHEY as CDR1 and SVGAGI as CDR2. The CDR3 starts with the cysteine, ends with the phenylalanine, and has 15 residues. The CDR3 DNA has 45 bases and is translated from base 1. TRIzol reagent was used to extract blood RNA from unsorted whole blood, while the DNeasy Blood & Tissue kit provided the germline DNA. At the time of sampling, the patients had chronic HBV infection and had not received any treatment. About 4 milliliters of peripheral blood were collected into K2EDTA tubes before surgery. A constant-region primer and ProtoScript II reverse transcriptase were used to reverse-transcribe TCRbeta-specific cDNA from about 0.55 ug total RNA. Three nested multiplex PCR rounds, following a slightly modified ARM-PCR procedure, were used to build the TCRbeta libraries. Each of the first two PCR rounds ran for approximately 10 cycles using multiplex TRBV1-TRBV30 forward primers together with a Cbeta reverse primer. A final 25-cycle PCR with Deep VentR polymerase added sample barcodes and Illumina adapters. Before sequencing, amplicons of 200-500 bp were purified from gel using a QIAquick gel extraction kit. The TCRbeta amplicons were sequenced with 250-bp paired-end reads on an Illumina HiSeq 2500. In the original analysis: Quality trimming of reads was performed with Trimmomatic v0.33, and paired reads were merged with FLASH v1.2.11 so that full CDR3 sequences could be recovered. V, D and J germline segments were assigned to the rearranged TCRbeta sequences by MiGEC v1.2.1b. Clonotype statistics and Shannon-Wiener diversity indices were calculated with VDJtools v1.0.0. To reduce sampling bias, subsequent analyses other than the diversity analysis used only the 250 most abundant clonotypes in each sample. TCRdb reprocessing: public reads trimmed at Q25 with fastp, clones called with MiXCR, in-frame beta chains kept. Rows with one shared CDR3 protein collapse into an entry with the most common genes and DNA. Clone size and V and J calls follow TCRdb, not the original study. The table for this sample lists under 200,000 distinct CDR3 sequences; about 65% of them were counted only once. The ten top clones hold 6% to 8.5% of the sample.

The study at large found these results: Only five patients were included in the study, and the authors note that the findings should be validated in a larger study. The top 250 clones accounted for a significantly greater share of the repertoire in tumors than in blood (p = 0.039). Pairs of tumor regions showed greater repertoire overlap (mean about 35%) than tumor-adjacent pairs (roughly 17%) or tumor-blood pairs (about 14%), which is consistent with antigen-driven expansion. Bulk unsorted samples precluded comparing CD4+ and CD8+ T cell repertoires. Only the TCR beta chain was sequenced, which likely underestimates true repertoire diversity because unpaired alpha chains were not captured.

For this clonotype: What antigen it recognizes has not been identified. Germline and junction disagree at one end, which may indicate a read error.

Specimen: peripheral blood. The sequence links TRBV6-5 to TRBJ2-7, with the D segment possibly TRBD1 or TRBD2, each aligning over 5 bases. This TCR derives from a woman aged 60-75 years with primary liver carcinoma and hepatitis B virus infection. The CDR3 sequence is CASGYSSGTPYEQYF. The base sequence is TGTGCCAGCGGTTACTCCTCCGGGACCCCCTACGAGCAGTACTTC.